This T cell receptor beta chain was identified during a study of blood T cells in healthy people across ages. Overall study: Capture by template switching was about one barcoded beta molecule per two T cells. The study's findings and limits: It was held that the diversity estimates obtained from one million T cells were underestimates. Higher diversity and more naive CD4+ cells were features of long-lived donors, compared to aged donors.

The CDR3 covers 13 residues. Deletions cut 2 bases from V and 0 bases from J, with 7 bases between. CDR1 and CDR2 from the germline V gene are DFQATT and SNEGSKA (reference sequence). The second PCR ran roughly 7 to 12 cycles with a sample-barcoded 5' primer and J-beta primers. The template-switch adaptor, which had 12 random nucleotides, put a tag on each cDNA molecule. TCRdb reprocessed the 5' RACE reads with MiXCR, giving one entry per CDR3 protein. The sample has about 1.1 million distinct CDR3 sequences; around two fifths are singletons. Worth noting for this clonotype: The antigen remains undetermined.

This chain uses TRBV20-1 with TRBJ1-1, with D unclear. The sequenced sample consisted of blood. This TCR derives from a man between 18 and 35 years old in good health. CDR3 DNA: TGCAGTGCTAGACCGGACCTGAACACTGAAGCTTTCTTT. Amino acids: CSARPDLNTEAFF.